Listed here are 14 T cell receptor beta chains from one sample, sequenced in a study of blood T cell repertoires in COVID-19 (dated by TCRdb to the early 2020s). Libraries were made using the immunoSEQ multiplex PCR assay. TCRdb mirrors the immuneACCESS table, restricted to in-frame sequences. Some clones are absent from its copies; in checked studies, under half trace to an unresolved V gene, and the reason for the others is unknown. This sample is represented by roughly 280,000 clones; roughly 90% of them were singletons. The top ten clones comprise approximately 2% of the sample. Material for sequencing was peripheral blood. The source of these receptors is a man over 45 with acute or convalescent COVID-19.

The chain couples TRBV7-9 to TRBJ2-3, with D tentatively TRBD2 (7 bases). From germline, CDR1 is SEHNR and CDR2 FQNEAQ (reference sequence). V lost 1 base and J lost 6, with 14 bases in between. CDR3 size: 15 residues. The CDR3 region is CASSLVGGAADTQYF. The DNA of the CDR3 is TGTGCCAGCAGCTTAGTTGGGGGGGCGGCTGATACGCAGTATTTT.

This clone has only a few counts. The chain couples TRBV7-6 to TRBJ1-1, with 8 nucleotides matching TRBD1. Trimming at V came to 11 bases and at J to 0 bases, leaving 17 bases not matched to a gene. Germline values: CDR1 SGHVS, CDR2 FNYEAQ. This CDR3 has 17 amino acids. The CDR3: CAVTSGTGNNMNTEAFF. The DNA for the CDR3 is TGTGCCGTTACCTCCGGGACAGGAAATAACATGAACACTGAAGCTTTCTTT.

This chain links TRBV29-1 with TRBJ2-1; TRBD1 is a possible D gene (6 bases). The V gene's germline CDR1 is SQVTM and CDR2 ANQGSEA. This CDR3 spans 14 amino acids. CDR3 DNA: TGCAGTCTCATGGGGGCAAGCTCCTACAATGAGCAGTTCTTC. This sequence encodes CSLMGASSYNEQFF.

The V gene is TRBV2, the J gene TRBJ2-7, with 8 nucleotides matching TRBD1. The CDR3 has 17 residues. Germline V lookup: CDR1 SNHLY, CDR2 FYNNEI. The V and J ends lost 4 bases and 6 bases, in that order; junction bases with no gene match: 17. In nucleotides, the CDR3 is TGTGCCAGCAGTGGTTTTCAGGGGGCGTTTTTATTAGGCGAGCAGTACTTC. As protein: CASSGFQGAFLLGEQYF.

The V and J genes are TRBV5-1 and TRBJ2-3; 12 bases align to TRBD2. V was pared by 1 base and J by 6 bases, with 6 bases of the junction left unmatched. The CDR3 runs 16 residues. Germline V gives CDR1 SGHRS, CDR2 YFSETQ. DNA for the CDR3: TGCGCCAGCAGCTTGCTGACTAGCGGGGGTGGCGATACGCAGTATTTT. Its protein is CASSLLTSGGGDTQYF. The full variable domain, in which reference TRBV5-1 and TRBJ2-3 provide the parts outside the CDR3, is KAGVTQTPRYLIKTRGQQVTLSCSPISGHRSVSWYQQTPGQGLQFLFEYFSETQRNKGNFPGRFSGRQFSNSRSEMNVSTLELGDSALYLCASSLLTSGGGDTQYFGPGTRLTVL.

J is TRBJ1-2 and V is TRBV28; the match to TRBD1 covers 9 bases. The CDR3 extends over 13 amino acids. V lost 8 bases, J lost 2 bases, and 3 bases stayed unmatched. The V gene's germline CDR1 is MDHEN and CDR2 SYDVKM. DNA for the CDR3: TGTGCCAGCTGTGGACAGGGGAACTATGGCTACACCTTC. Protein: CASCGQGNYGYTF.

The chain joins TRBV2 to TRBJ2-7; perhaps TRBD1 as D (6 bases). Trimming shortened V by 6 bases and J by 12 bases, and 15 bases separated the two germline ends. Germline-derived CDR1 and CDR2 are SNHLY and FYNNEI. The CDR3 covers 11 residues. CDR3 nucleotide sequence: TGTGCCAGCAGGGAGGACAGTCAGCCGTACTTC. This gives the protein CASREDSQPYF.

V is TRBV2 and J is TRBJ2-5, with 7 positions matching TRBD1. This CDR3 is built from 15 residues. From germline, CDR1 is SNHLY and CDR2 FYNNEI. V shed 5 bases and J 5 bases; nucleotides not matched to a gene: 11. This CDR3 reads CASSKNRDRGETQYF. CDR3 in DNA: TGTGCCAGCAGTAAAAACCGGGACAGAGGGGAGACCCAGTACTTC.

CDR3 sequence: CASSKSKGVPDTQYF. CDR3 bases: TGTGCCAGCAGCAAAAGTAAGGGGGTGCCAGATACGCAGTATTTT. The rearrangement uses TRBV21-1 and TRBJ2-3; the table's D call of TRBD1 was not tested on the DNA. TRBV21-1 is a documented pseudogene. This CDR3 has 15 amino acids.

V and J are TRBV30 and TRBJ1-2, with D possibly TRBD1 on 5 matching bases. Germline CDR1 GTSNPN, CDR2 SVGIG (reference sequence). V shed 0 bases and J shed 6 bases, with 11 bases lying between them. The CDR3 contains 13 residues. The CDR3 DNA reads as TGTGCCTGGAGTGTAGGGGCAGACGATGGCTACACCTTC. Translating gives CAWSVGADDGYTF.

The rearrangement joins TRBV2 to TRBJ1-6, with D perhaps matching TRBD1 (6 bases). Trimming left V 8 bases short and J 7 bases short, with 15 bases between. CDR1 and CDR2 (germline): SNHLY, FYNNEI. This CDR3 has 14 residues. The CDR3 region has the DNA TGTGCCAGCGTGGGGGGGAGGGGGAATTCACCCCTCCACTTT. Translation: CASVGGRGNSPLHF.

The CDR3 bases are TGTGCCAGCACCCACGCAGGGGCGACTTCACCCCTCCACTTT. This gives the protein CASTHAGATSPLHF. This chain uses TRBV7-9 with TRBJ1-6, with D maybe TRBD1 (6 bases). V lost 7 bases and J 9 bases, leaving 16 bases between the germline ends. The CDR3 totals 14 residues. Germline V gene lookup returns CDR1 SEHNR and CDR2 FQNEAQ (reference sequence).

The rearrangement links TRBV30 to TRBJ1-1, with D uncertain. Germline V gene sequence: CDR1 GTSNPN, CDR2 SVGIG (reference sequence). Between the trimmed V and J ends, which lost 4 bases and 5 bases, there was a span of 20 bases. This CDR3 spans 15 amino acids. DNA of the CDR3: TGTGCCTGGATCGACCCGGTGGGCCTTGGAACTGAAGCTTTCTTT. Its protein product is CAWIDPVGLGTEAFF.

This chain connects TRBV6-5 to TRBJ1-2, with TRBD1 identical over 7 bases. The CDR3 length is 13 residues. V trimming: 6 bases; J trimming: 6 bases; junction bases outside the gene matches: 7. The germline V gene encodes CDR1 MNHEY and CDR2 SVGAGI. The CDR3 bases are TGTGCCAGCAGAAGAACAGGGGCTAATGGCTACACCTTC. Translated: CASRRTGANGYTF.